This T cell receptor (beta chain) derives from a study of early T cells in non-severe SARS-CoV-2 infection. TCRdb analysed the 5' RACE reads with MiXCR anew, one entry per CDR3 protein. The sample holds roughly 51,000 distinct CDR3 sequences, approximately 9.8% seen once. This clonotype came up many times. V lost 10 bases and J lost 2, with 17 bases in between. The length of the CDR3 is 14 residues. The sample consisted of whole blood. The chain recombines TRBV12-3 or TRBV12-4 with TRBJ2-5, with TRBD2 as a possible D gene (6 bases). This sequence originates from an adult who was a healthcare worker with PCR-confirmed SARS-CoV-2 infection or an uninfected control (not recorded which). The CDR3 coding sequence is TGTGCCATTGCCGGGTGGGGGGAGCAAGAGACCCAGTACTTC. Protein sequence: CAIAGWGEQETQYF.